The 18 T cell receptor beta chains presented below share a single source sample, sequenced in a study of regulatory T cells in long-lasting Graves disease. Library construction for TCR beta used iRepertoire HTBI primers and Arm-PCR of CDR3 regions. Each CDR3 protein is one row after TCRdb ran MiXCR on the multiplex PCR reads. The sample has a few hundred thousand distinct CDR3 sequences; approximately 12% are singletons. Documented time point: newly diagnosed GD, antithyroid drugs for less than 3 months. The authors made the TCR library using RNA they extracted from PBMCs. This same sample was also taken into another study, of T cells in Graves' hyperthyroidism and ophthalmopathy.

The material was peripheral blood mononuclear cells (PBMCs), obtained at new diagnosis, from a patient treated with antithyroid drugs. Every receptor here comes from a man between 25 and 39 years old with Graves disease.

To note about this clonotype: This sequence may be a read error, since a much larger clone differs from it by one base. The chain carries TRBV6-9 and TRBJ2-7; D might be TRBD1 or TRBD2, each matching 8 bases. This CDR3 has 16 residues. Germline V gene data show CDR1 as MNHGY and CDR2 as SVAAGI. Here the CDR3 DNA reads TGCGCCAGCAGTGACCTTCATAGCGGGACAGGCTACGAGCAGTACTTC. It yields the protein CASSDLHSGTGYEQYF.

This clonotype has ten or more counts. The chain has TRBV28 and TRBJ2-5; possibly TRBD2 for D (6 bases). V dropped 4 bases and J dropped 1 base, with 10 bases sitting between them. Germline V gene lookup returns CDR1 MDHEN and CDR2 SYDVKM. The CDR3 covers 14 residues. DNA for the CDR3: TGTGCCAGCAGTTCCATAGCGGTCCAAGAGACCCAGTACTTC. The encoded protein is CASSSIAVQETQYF.

This clonotype occurred many times. The chain has TRBV2 and TRBJ1-1; D not resolved. Germline V gene lookup returns CDR1 SNHLY and CDR2 FYNNEI. This CDR3 region has 16 residues. Trimming left V 3 bases short and J 1 base short, with 15 bases between. The CDR3 nucleotides are TGTGCCAGCAGTGAGGGTTGGGGAAGATGGAACACTGAAGCTTTCTTT. Translating it yields CASSEGWGRWNTEAFF.

In its sample, this clonotype was seen many times. The V gene is TRBV6-2 or TRBV6-3, the J gene TRBJ2-1; 11 bases are a match to TRBD2. The junction had 7 bases not matched to a gene; V was cut back by 7 bases and J by 8 bases. Germline lookup yields CDR1 MNHEY and CDR2 SVGEGT. CDR3 length: 14 amino acids. CDR3 residues: CASKETSGTYEQFF. The CDR3 nucleotides read TGTGCCAGCAAGGAGACTAGCGGGACCTATGAGCAGTTCTTC.

The rearrangement links TRBV29-1 to TRBJ1-2; D is ambiguous. Trimming took 5 bases from V and 2 from J, leaving 12 bases between them. The CDR3 runs to 13 residues. Germline lookup yields CDR1 SQVTM and CDR2 ANQGSEA. This CDR3 reads CSVSGRLNYGYTF. The CDR3 DNA sequence: TGCAGCGTTTCCGGGAGGCTCAACTATGGCTACACCTTC. Using reference TRBV29-1 and TRBJ1-2 for the parts outside the CDR3, the full variable domain is SAVISQKPSRDICQRGTSLTIQCQVDSQVTMMFWYRQQPGQSLTLIATANQGSEATYESGFVIDKFPISRPNLTFSTLTVSNMSPEDSSIYLCSVSGRLNYGYTFGSGTRLTVV.

This chain connects TRBV12-5 to TRBJ2-1; 11 bases match TRBD2. V was clipped by 4 bases and J by 7 bases; unmatched bases: 15. This CDR3 has 18 amino acids. Per germline, CDR1 LGHNT and CDR2 FRNRAP. The DNA for the CDR3 is TGTGCTAGTGGTTCAAAATACGATAGCGGGAGGGCCTCTAATGAGCAGTTCTTC. It is translated as CASGSKYDSGRASNEQFF.

This clonotype has a count of ten or more. The chain recombines TRBV2 with TRBJ2-3; maybe TRBD1 (6 bases). CDR1 and CDR2 (germline): SNHLY, FYNNEI. This CDR3 contains 14 residues. V dropped 1 base and J dropped 5 bases, with 10 bases sitting between them. The CDR3 loop reads CASSEDRAGDTQYF. The DNA for the CDR3 is TGTGCCAGCAGTGAAGACAGGGCAGGAGATACGCAGTATTTT.

In this sample, this clonotype turned up many times. This chain uses TRBV12-3 or TRBV12-4 with TRBJ2-1; TRBD1 is a possible D gene (5 bases). V was pared by 5 bases and J by 0 bases, with 14 bases between. CDR3 size: 16 residues. The CDR3 sequence is CASSPSLRASYNEQFF. CDR3 sequence (DNA): TGTGCCAGCAGTCCCTCCCTCAGGGCCTCCTACAATGAGCAGTTCTTC.

The CDR3 region has the DNA TGTGCCAGCAGCTCCACAGCGGGGGGGGATACGCAGTATTTT. It codes for CASSSTAGGDTQYF. V and J are TRBV7-9 and TRBJ2-3; TRBD2 agrees at 10 bases. The V gene's germline CDR1 is SEHNR and CDR2 FQNEAQ (reference sequence). This CDR3 is built from 14 residues. V was clipped by 4 bases and J by 6 bases; unmatched bases: 4.

The chain recombines TRBV20-1 with TRBJ2-2, with 8 bases fitting TRBD1. The CDR3 is 14 amino acids. The J segment lost 5 bases and the V segment lost 6 bases, leaving 8 bases of the junction unmatched. Germline V gives CDR1 DFQATT, CDR2 SNEGSKA (reference sequence). CDR3: CSARDRFGTGELFF. The DNA for the CDR3 is TGCAGTGCCCGGGACAGGTTCGGGACCGGGGAGCTGTTTTTT.

This clonotype was recorded a few times. The gene calls are TRBV28 and TRBJ2-1; 7 bases are a match to TRBD1. The germline V gene encodes CDR1 MDHEN and CDR2 SYDVKM. The CDR3 has 15 amino acids. V lost 3 bases, J lost 4 bases, and 6 bases stayed unmatched. For the CDR3, the DNA is TGTGCCAGCAGTTTTAGGGGGCCAGGATACAATGAGCAGTTCTTC. This sequence encodes CASSFRGPGYNEQFF.

The sample holds a few counts of this clonotype. Here the CDR3 DNA reads TGTGCCAGCAGCTTAGCCAACAGGGGGCACTATGGCTACACCTTC. Protein product: CASSLANRGHYGYTF. This sequence joins TRBV7-9 and TRBJ1-2; 9 bases align to TRBD1. The CDR3 is 15 residues long. The ends lost 0 bases at V and 3 bases at J; junction bases unmatched: 2. Germline values: CDR1 SEHNR, CDR2 FQNEAQ (reference sequence).

Points on this clonotype: A read error may be the cause here, since a much bigger clone is one base away. This chain connects TRBV7-8 to TRBJ1-4; 8 nucleotides match TRBD1. Germline assignment: CDR1 SGHVS and CDR2 FQNEAQ. This CDR3 is built from 14 residues. V trimming: 1 base; J trimming: 8 bases; junction bases outside the gene matches: 3. This CDR3 is CASSLGTGREKLFF. The CDR3 DNA follows: TGTGCCAGCAGCTTAGGGACAGGGAGGGAAAAACTGTTTTTT.

This clonotype came up a few times. V and J are TRBV19 and TRBJ1-3; tentatively, D is TRBD1 (5 bases). V was cut by 1 base and J by 0 bases, with 10 bases left in between. Per germline, CDR1 LNHDA and CDR2 SQIVND (reference sequence). The CDR3 is 16 amino acids. The CDR3 DNA is TGTGCCAGTAGTATAGTCCCGACAGCCTCTGGAAACACCATATATTTT. Its translation is CASSIVPTASGNTIYF.

Concerning this clonotype itself: This could be a read error, since a much larger clone is one nucleotide away. The chain combines TRBV12-3 or TRBV12-4 with TRBJ2-1; 13 nucleotides line up with TRBD2. This CDR3 contains 18 residues. V shed 6 bases, J shed 8 bases, and the junction held 16 bases outside the gene matches. In DNA form, the CDR3 reads TGTGCCAGCAGCTCAAAGGAATCACTAGCGGGAGGGCTCCATGAGCAGTTCTTC. It is translated as CASSSKESLAGGLHEQFF.

This clonotype came up a few times. This chain joins TRBV12-5 and TRBJ2-1; 8 bases are shared with TRBD2. V lost 4 bases, J lost 1 base, and 6 bases stayed unmatched. Germline-derived CDR1 and CDR2 are LGHNT and FRNRAP. There are 16 residues in the CDR3. This chain's CDR3 is CASGSGGLASYNEQFF. The DNA for the CDR3 is TGTGCTAGTGGTTCGGGAGGACTAGCATCCTACAATGAGCAGTTCTTC.

This clonotype was observed at least ten times. V is TRBV12-3 or TRBV12-4 and J is TRBJ2-3; tentative D call: TRBD1 (6 bases). The CDR3 runs to 17 residues. V was clipped by 6 bases and J by 1 base, with 20 bases between them. In DNA, the CDR3 is TGTGCCAGCAGCTGCCATACGGCAGGGGAACGCACAGATACGCAGTATTTT. It specifies CASSCHTAGERTDTQYF.

The genes are TRBV6-5 and TRBJ2-2; D is undetermined. V was shortened by 3 bases and J by 3 bases, with 14 bases between the two germline ends. Germline loops: CDR1 MNHEY, CDR2 SVGAGI. The CDR3 spans 16 residues. The CDR3 reads CASSYPPRSYTGELFF. CDR3 coding DNA: TGTGCCAGCAGTTATCCACCCAGGTCCTACACCGGGGAGCTGTTTTTT.